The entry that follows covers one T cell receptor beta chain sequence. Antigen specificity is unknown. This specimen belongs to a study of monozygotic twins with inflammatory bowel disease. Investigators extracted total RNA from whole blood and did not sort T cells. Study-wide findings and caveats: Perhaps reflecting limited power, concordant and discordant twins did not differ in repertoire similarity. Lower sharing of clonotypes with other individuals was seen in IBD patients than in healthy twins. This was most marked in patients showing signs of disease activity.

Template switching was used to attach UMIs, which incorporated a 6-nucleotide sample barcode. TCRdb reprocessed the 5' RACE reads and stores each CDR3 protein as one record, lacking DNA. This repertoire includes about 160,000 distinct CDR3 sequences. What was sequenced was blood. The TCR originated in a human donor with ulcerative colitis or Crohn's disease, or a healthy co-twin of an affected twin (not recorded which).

CDR3 sequence: CSAPNSQGIEETQYF. The rearrangement uses TRBV20-1 and TRBJ2-5; no DNA is available, so the TRBD1 call from TCRdb remains unchecked. The germline CDR1 and CDR2 sequences are DFQATT and SNEGSKA (reference sequence). The CDR3 sequence is 15 residues long.